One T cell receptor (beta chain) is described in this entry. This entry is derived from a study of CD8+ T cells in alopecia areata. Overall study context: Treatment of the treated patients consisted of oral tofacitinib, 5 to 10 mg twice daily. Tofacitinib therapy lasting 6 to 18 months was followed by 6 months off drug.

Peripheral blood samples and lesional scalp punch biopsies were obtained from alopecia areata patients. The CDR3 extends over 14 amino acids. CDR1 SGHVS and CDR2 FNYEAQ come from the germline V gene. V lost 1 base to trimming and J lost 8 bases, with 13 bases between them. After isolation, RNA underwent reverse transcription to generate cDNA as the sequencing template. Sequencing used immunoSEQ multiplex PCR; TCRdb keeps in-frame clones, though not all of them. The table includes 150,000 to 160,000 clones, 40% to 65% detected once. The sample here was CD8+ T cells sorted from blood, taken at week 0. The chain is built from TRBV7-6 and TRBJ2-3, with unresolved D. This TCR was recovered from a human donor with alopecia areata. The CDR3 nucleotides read TGTGCCAGCAGCTTAGAGGCTCCGTACACTACGCAGTATTTT. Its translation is CASSLEAPYTTQYF.